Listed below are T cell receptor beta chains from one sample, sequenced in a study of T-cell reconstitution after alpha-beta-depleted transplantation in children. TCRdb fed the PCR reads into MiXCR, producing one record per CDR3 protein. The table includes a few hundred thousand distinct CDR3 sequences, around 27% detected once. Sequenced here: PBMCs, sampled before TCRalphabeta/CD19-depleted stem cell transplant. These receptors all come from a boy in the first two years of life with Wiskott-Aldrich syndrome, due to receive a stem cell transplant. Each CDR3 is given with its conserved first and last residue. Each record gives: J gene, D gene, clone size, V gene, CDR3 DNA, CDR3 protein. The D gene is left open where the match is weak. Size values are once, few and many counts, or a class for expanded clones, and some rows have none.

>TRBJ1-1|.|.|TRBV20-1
TGCAGTGCTAGAGATTTAAGGCAGAAGAACACTGAAGCTTTCTTT
CSARDLRQKNTEAFF
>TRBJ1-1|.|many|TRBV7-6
TGTGCCAGCAGCTTAGGGCAGGGCCCAATGAACACTGAAGCTTTCTTT
CASSLGQGPMNTEAFF
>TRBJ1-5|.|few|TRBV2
TGTGCCAGCAGTGTCCGGTACAATCAGCCCCAGCATTTT
CASSVRYNQPQHF
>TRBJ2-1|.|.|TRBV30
TGTGCCTGGAGTGTAGCAAGAACCTACAATGAGCAGTTCTTC
CAWSVARTYNEQFF
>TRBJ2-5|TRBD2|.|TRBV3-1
TGTGCCAGCAGCCAAGCCTCCCGACTAGCGGGAGGCCCAGAGACCCAGTACTTC
CASSQASRLAGGPETQYF
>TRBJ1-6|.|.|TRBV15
TGTGCCACCAGCAGTTCCTATTCACCCCTCCACTTT
CATSSSYSPLHF
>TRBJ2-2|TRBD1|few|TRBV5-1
TGCGCCAGCAGCGTTTGGGGACAGGGAGACACCGGGGAGCTGTTTTTT
CASSVWGQGDTGELFF
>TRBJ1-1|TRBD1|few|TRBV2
TGTGGGGGACAGGGAGATAACACTGAAGCTTTCTTT
CGGQGDNTEAFF
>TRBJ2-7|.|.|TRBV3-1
TGTGCCAGCAGCCAAGGTCCTAGCGAAGGCTACGAGCAGTACTTC
CASSQGPSEGYEQYF
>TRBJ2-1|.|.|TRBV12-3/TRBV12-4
TGTGCCAGCAGTCAAAAAGCCGGGACCTCGGAGCAGTTCTTC
CASSQKAGTSEQFF
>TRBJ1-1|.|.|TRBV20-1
TGCAGTGCCCTGACACGGGGAGCGACTGAAGCTTTCTTT
CSALTRGATEAFF
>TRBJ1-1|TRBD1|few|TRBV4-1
TGCGCCAGCAGTAGACAGGGGGACACTGAAGCTTTCTTT
CASSRQGDTEAFF
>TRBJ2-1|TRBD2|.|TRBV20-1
TGCAGTGCTGGACTAGCGGCCAGCTCCTACAATGAGCAGTTCTTC
CSAGLAASSYNEQFF
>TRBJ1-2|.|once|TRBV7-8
TGTGCCAGCAGCTTAGTCGAAGGGGCAGTCTTTGGCTACACCTTC
CASSLVEGAVFGYTF
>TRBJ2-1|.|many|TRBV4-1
TGCGCCAGCAGCCAAGATGGGTACGGTCTCTACAATGAGCAGTTCTTC
CASSQDGYGLYNEQFF
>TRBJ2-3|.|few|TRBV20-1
TGCAGTCCAGGGGCCCCCGAAACAGATACGCAGTATTTT
CSPGAPETDTQYF
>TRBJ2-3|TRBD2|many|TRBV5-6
TGTGCCAGCAGCTTTTGGGGCGGGAGTATTGATACGCAGTATTTT
CASSFWGGSIDTQYF
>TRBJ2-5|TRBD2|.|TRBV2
TGTGCCAGCAGTGTCACTAGCGGCCAAGAGACCCAGTACTTC
CASSVTSGQETQYF
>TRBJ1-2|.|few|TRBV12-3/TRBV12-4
TGTGCCAGCAGCCGCGGGTTGTCGTTGGGCTACACCTTC
CASSRGLSLGYTF
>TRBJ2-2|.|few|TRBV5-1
TGCGCCAGCAGCACCCATGGGACACCGAACACCGGGGAGCTGTTTTTT
CASSTHGTPNTGELFF
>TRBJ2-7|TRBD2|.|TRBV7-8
TGTGCCAGCCTTCCGGGACTAGCGGCCGTCGAGCAGTACTTC
CASLPGLAAVEQYF
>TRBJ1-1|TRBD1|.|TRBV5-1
TGCGCCAGCAGCGCGGACAGGGGGAAGGGCACTGAAGCTTTCTTT
CASSADRGKGTEAFF
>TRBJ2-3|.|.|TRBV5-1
TGCGCCAGCAGCTTATATAGCGGATCTAGCACAGATACGCAGTATTTT
CASSLYSGSSTDTQYF
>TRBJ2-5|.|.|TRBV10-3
TGTGCCATCAGTGCTAGCTTGCGGGACCTAGGAGGGACCCAGTACTTC
CAISASLRDLGGTQYF
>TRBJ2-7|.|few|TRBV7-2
TGTGCCAGCAGCTATCGCGGGAAGTCCTACGAGCAGTACTTC
CASSYRGKSYEQYF
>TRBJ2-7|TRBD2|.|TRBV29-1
TGCAGCGTGGACTCGACTAGCGGGAGCTACGAGCAGTACTTC
CSVDSTSGSYEQYF
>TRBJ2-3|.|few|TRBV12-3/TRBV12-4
TGTGCCAGCAGTTTAGTCCTGGGCTCGGATACGCAGTATTTT
CASSLVLGSDTQYF
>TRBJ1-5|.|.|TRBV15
TGTGCCACCAGCACGCAGGGCGGCAATCAGCCCCAGCATTTT
CATSTQGGNQPQHF
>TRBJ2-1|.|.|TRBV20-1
TGCAGTGCTAGAGATACCAGTGGGGGAGATTACAATGAGCAGTTCTTC
CSARDTSGGDYNEQFF
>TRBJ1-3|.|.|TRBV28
TGTGCCAGCAGCTCCACCCAGACCTCTGGAAACACCATATATTTT
CASSSTQTSGNTIYF
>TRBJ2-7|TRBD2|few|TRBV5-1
TGCGCCAGCAGCCCCGGGACTAGCGTTTACGAGCAGTACTTC
CASSPGTSVYEQYF
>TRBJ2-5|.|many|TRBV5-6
TGTGCCAGCAGCTATGGGACTGGAGAGACCCAGTACTTC
CASSYGTGETQYF
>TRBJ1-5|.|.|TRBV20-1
TGCAGCTCCGGGACGTCCAAGGATCAGCCCCAGCATTTT
CSSGTSKDQPQHF
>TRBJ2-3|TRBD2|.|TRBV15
TGTGCCACCAGCAGAGATTGGGTGGGAACTAGCGGACTAAAAGATACGCAGTATTTT
CATSRDWVGTSGLKDTQYF
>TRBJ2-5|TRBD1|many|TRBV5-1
TGCGCCAGCAGCTTCCAAGGACAGGGGCAAGAGACCCAGTACTTC
CASSFQGQGQETQYF